The source of this TCR beta chain is a study of CD8 T cells in Susac syndrome. Study information: At blood draw, Susac syndrome patients were therapy-naive, on corticosteroids, or on intravenous immunoglobulin alone.

CDR3 length: 11 amino acids. Germline CDR1 and CDR2: DFQATT and SNEGSKA (reference sequence). The ends were cut back, 0 bases at V and 9 bases at J, with 5 bases in the middle. Reverse transcription of about 0.45 to 1 ug RNA was carried out with random hexamers. The immunoSEQ assay covered 54 Vbeta and 13 Jbeta segments for CDR3. MiXCR, run by TCRdb on the immunoSEQ multiplex PCR reads, gives a single entry per CDR3 protein. The data hold some 190,000 distinct CDR3 sequences, with less than 95% observed a single time. Sequencing targeted TCR beta in T cells from blood (CD8+ and CD4+). Sequenced input: CD4+ T cells from PBMCs. J is TRBJ1-4 and V is TRBV20-1, with D perhaps TRBD1 (5 bases). The sequence derives from a human donor with Susac syndrome. CDR3 sequence reads: CSAREGQKLFF. The CDR3 bases are TGCAGTGCTAGAGAGGGACAAAAACTGTTTTTT.